A single sample gave rise to the 26 T cell receptor beta chains below, sequenced in a study of blood T cell repertoires in COVID-19. Measured with immunoSEQ multiplex PCR; TCRdb has only the in-frame clones, and not every one. Of about 100,000 clones in the sample, roughly 86% were seen once. Sequencing used peripheral blood. These receptor sequences come from a woman under 40 with acute or convalescent COVID-19.

The rearrangement links TRBV5-1 to TRBJ2-7; tentatively, D is TRBD2 (6 bases). V was shortened by 3 bases and J by 4 bases, with 11 bases between the two germline ends. In germline, CDR1 is SGHRS, CDR2 YFSETQ. This CDR3 has 13 amino acids. The CDR3 sequence is CASSWGDGYEQYF. CDR3 DNA sequence: TGCGCCAGCAGCTGGGGGGACGGTTACGAGCAGTACTTC.

This chain joins TRBV6-5 and TRBJ2-1, with D possibly matching TRBD2 (7 bases). CDR3 length equals 14 residues. Germline CDR1 and CDR2: MNHEY and SVGAGI. Deletions cut 3 bases from V and 9 bases from J, with 15 bases between. The DNA of the CDR3 is TGTGCCAGCAGTTATTCGGGGGGCCTCGGTGAGCAGTTCTTC. Translation gives CASSYSGGLGEQFF.

The chain employs TRBV28 and TRBJ2-5; 10 nucleotides match TRBD1. V lost 3 bases and J lost 9; bases outside the gene matches: 7. The CDR3 runs to 14 residues. The V gene's germline CDR1 is MDHEN and CDR2 SYDVKM. CDR3 DNA: TGTGCCAGCAGTTTGCGGGACAGGGGAGTGCCCCAGTACTTC. This codes for CASSLRDRGVPQYF.

This sequence joins TRBV18 and TRBJ1-5, with D unresolved. The V end lost 2 bases, the J end lost 1 base, and 6 bases lay between the germline ends. The CDR3 sequence is 14 residues long. The germline V gene has CDR1 KGHSH and CDR2 LQKENI. The CDR3 DNA is TGTGCCAGCTCACCAACAGACAGCAATCAGCCCCAGCATTTT. It specifies CASSPTDSNQPQHF.

This chain uses TRBV3-1 (or the pseudogene TRBV3-2) with TRBJ1-4; TRBD1 aligns across 8 bases. V was clipped by 4 bases and J by 7 bases; unmatched bases: 17. The germline CDR1 and CDR2 sequences are LGHDT and YNNKEL (reference sequence). The CDR3 loop spans 18 amino acids. The CDR3 nucleotides are TGTGCCAGCAGCCTTGGCGGGACAGGCCTTGAGGGACTTGAAAAACTGTTTTTT. Translating it yields CASSLGGTGLEGLEKLFF.

The chain employs TRBV21-1 and TRBJ2-3; TRBD2 reflects the table's D call only, with no check against the DNA. TRBV21-1 is classified as a pseudogene. The CDR3 has 18 residues. The CDR3 sequence: CASSKVIVRVNCADTQYF. DNA for the CDR3: TGTGCCAGCAGCAAAGTAATAGTGAGGGTGAATTGTGCAGATACGCAGTATTTT.

This clone has more than one count but fewer than ten. The chain uses TRBV5-6 and TRBJ1-5; no definite D call. Trimming took 1 base from V and 1 from J, leaving 9 bases between them. Per germline, CDR1 SGHDT and CDR2 YYEEEE. This CDR3 is built from 15 residues. CDR3 sequence reads: CASSLYGMSNQPQHF. In DNA, the CDR3 is TGTGCCAGCAGCTTGTACGGGATGAGCAATCAGCCCCAGCATTTT.

This clone was seen a handful of times. This chain connects TRBV5-6 to TRBJ1-6, with 7 bases fitting TRBD1. In germline, CDR1 is SGHDT, CDR2 YYEEEE. The trim removed 2 bases at V and 0 bases at J, leaving 5 bases unmatched. The CDR3 is 17 residues long. CDR3 sequence (DNA): TGTGCCAGCAGCTTAGTGGCAGGGGGCTCCTATAATTCACCCCTCCACTTT. Its translation: CASSLVAGGSYNSPLHF.

The chain has TRBV18 and TRBJ1-1, with 8 bases aligning to TRBD1. CDR3 length: 15 amino acids. Germline-derived CDR1 and CDR2 are KGHSH and LQKENI. With 3 bases clipped from V and 5 bases from J, the junction kept 8 bases outside the gene matches. CDR3 nucleotide sequence: TGTGCCAGCTCACCCACTCGAACAGGGGGAACTGAAGCTTTCTTT. Translated: CASSPTRTGGTEAFF.

This chain joins TRBV25-1 and TRBJ2-7, with D possibly being TRBD2 (6 bases). The germline V and J ends were trimmed by 7 bases and 7 bases, with 17 bases remaining between them. Germline V gene sequence: CDR1 MGHDK, CDR2 SYGVNS. The CDR3 covers 13 residues. This chain's CDR3 is CASTERGTREQYF. CDR3 nucleotide sequence: TGTGCCAGCACCGAGAGAGGGACTCGTGAGCAGTACTTC.

The chain has TRBV6-5 and TRBJ1-5; TRBD1 aligns across 7 bases. The germline CDR1 and CDR2 sequences are MNHEY and SVGAGI. This CDR3 is built from 15 residues. With 4 bases clipped from V and 3 bases from J, the junction kept 6 bases outside the gene matches. As DNA, the CDR3 is TGTGCCAGCAGTTTGGGACAGACTTTCAATCAGCCCCAGCATTTT. Protein product: CASSLGQTFNQPQHF.

The chain uses TRBV19 and TRBJ2-2; the match to TRBD1 covers 7 bases. The V gene end was trimmed by 3 bases and the J gene end by 5 bases; junction bases not matched to a gene: 6. This CDR3 contains 15 residues. The germline V gene encodes CDR1 LNHDA and CDR2 SQIVND (reference sequence). Here the CDR3 DNA reads TGTGCCAGTAGTATTTTGACAGGGATGACCGGGGAGCTGTTTTTT. This gives the protein CASSILTGMTGELFF.

The chain joins TRBV7-2 to TRBJ1-5, with unresolved D. Germline loops: CDR1 SGHTA, CDR2 FQGNSA. The germline V and J ends were trimmed by 1 base and 4 bases, with 11 bases remaining between them. CDR3 size: 15 residues. CDR3 loop: CASSLESTTNQPQHF. CDR3 nucleotide sequence: TGTGCCAGCAGCTTAGAATCAACGACAAATCAGCCCCAGCATTTT.

CDR3 nucleotide sequence: TGCGCCATTTTGGGACAGGGCCACTACGAGCAGTACTTC. As protein: CAILGQGHYEQYF. The rearrangement links TRBV23-1 to TRBJ2-7, with TRBD1 matching 9 bases. Being an ORF, TRBV23-1 has a function that is uncertain. With 10 bases clipped from V and 3 bases from J, the junction kept 7 bases outside the gene matches. The CDR3 length is 13 residues.

The rearrangement uses TRBV4-1 and TRBJ2-3; D ambiguous. Germline assignment: CDR1 MGHRA and CDR2 YSYEKL. Trimming removed 3 bases at V and 4 bases at J, with 5 bases between. This CDR3 has 12 residues. CDR3 sequence (DNA): TGCGCCAGCAGCCACATAGCAGATACGCAGTATTTT. This gives the protein CASSHIADTQYF.

This rearrangement joins TRBV11-1 to TRBJ2-7; 8 nucleotides align to TRBD1. CDR1 and CDR2 (germline): SGHAT, FQDESV (reference sequence). The CDR3 loop spans 14 amino acids. V lost 6 bases, J lost 2 bases, and 6 bases stayed unmatched. CDR3 residues: CASSRDRGAYEQYF. In DNA form, the CDR3 reads TGTGCCAGCAGTCGAGACAGGGGAGCCTACGAGCAGTACTTC.

CDR3 protein: CASTGTRYNEQFF. CDR3 DNA sequence: TGTGCCAGCACCGGGACACGATACAATGAGCAGTTCTTC. V and J are TRBV28 and TRBJ2-1; D may be TRBD1 (6 bases). The CDR3 is 13 amino acids. The ends were cut back, 7 bases at V and 4 bases at J, with 11 bases in the middle. Germline V lookup: CDR1 MDHEN, CDR2 SYDVKM.

This rearrangement joins TRBV7-2 to TRBJ1-1; possible D gene TRBD1, 6 bases. This CDR3 is built from 13 residues. The V gene's germline CDR1 is SGHTA and CDR2 FQGNSA. V lost 6 bases and J 4 bases, leaving 12 bases between the germline ends. For the CDR3, the DNA is TGTGCCAGCAGTCCACTGGGGGCCACTGAAGCTTTCTTT. It is translated as CASSPLGATEAFF. Full variable domain (missing parts from reference TRBV7-2 and TRBJ1-1): GAGVSQSPSNKVTEKGKDVELRCDPISGHTALYWYRQSLGQGLEFLIYFQGNSAPDKSGLPSDRFSAERTGGSVSTLTIQRTQQEDSAVYLCASSPLGATEAFFGQGTRLTVV.

The V gene is TRBV10-3, the J gene TRBJ2-7; TRBD1 matches at 7 bases. V shed 4 bases and J 0 bases; nucleotides not matched to a gene: 6. The CDR3 is made up of 15 amino acids. CDR1 is ENHRY, CDR2 SYGVKD, per germline. This CDR3 reads CAISAGGQTSYEQYF. The DNA for the CDR3 is TGTGCCATCAGTGCTGGGGGACAGACCTCCTACGAGCAGTACTTC.

As DNA, the CDR3 is TGTGCCAGCAGTTCACAGCCGAACACTGAAGCTTTCTTT. Encoded protein: CASSSQPNTEAFF. This rearrangement joins TRBV11-1 to TRBJ1-1; the D is unclear. V was cut by 6 bases and J by 1 base, with 9 bases left in between. CDR3 length: 13 amino acids. Germline assignment: CDR1 SGHAT and CDR2 FQDESV (reference sequence).

This clone is a singleton in its sample. The genes are TRBV11-2 and TRBJ2-4; 7 bases fit TRBD2. V was pared by 5 bases and J by 6 bases, with 13 bases of the junction left unmatched. CDR1 and CDR2 from the germline V gene are SGHAT and FQNNGV. The CDR3 spans 16 residues. CDR3 in amino acids: CASSLPVTSGGNIQYF. The CDR3 coding sequence is TGTGCCAGCAGCCTCCCCGTGACGTCGGGAGGAAACATTCAGTACTTC. The full variable domain, with the rest looked up from reference TRBV11-2 and TRBJ2-4, is EAGVAQSPRYKIIEKRQSVAFWCNPISGHATLYWYQQILGQGPKLLIQFQNNGVVDDSQLPKDRFSAERLKGVDSTLKIQPAKLEDSAVYLCASSLPVTSGGNIQYFGAGTRLSVL.

The gene calls are TRBV30 and TRBJ2-7, with D unresolved. The V gene's germline CDR1 is GTSNPN and CDR2 SVGIG (reference sequence). Trimming stripped 1 base from V and 4 bases from J, with 11 bases between. The CDR3 is made up of 13 amino acids. The CDR3 sequence: CAWSDGQAYEQYF. The CDR3 bases are TGTGCCTGGAGTGATGGGCAGGCGTACGAGCAGTACTTC.

This clone was detected only once. The rearrangement uses TRBV5-1 and TRBJ2-7; a possible D gene is TRBD2 (6 bases). Germline V gives CDR1 SGHRS, CDR2 YFSETQ. The germline V and J ends were trimmed by 5 bases and 0 bases, with 15 bases remaining between them. The CDR3 has 15 residues. CDR3 region: CASRQGGASSYEQYF. CDR3 DNA: TGCGCCAGCAGGCAAGGAGGGGCCTCCTCCTACGAGCAGTACTTC.

This clone was counted between two and nine times. The V gene is TRBV7-8, the J gene TRBJ1-2; 8 nucleotides match TRBD1. The CDR3 has 14 residues. Germline assignment: CDR1 SGHVS and CDR2 FQNEAQ. V dropped 0 bases and J dropped 6; count of bases not matched to a gene: 3. CDR3 in amino acids: CASSLAAGGHGYTF. Written as DNA, the CDR3 is TGTGCCAGCAGCTTAGCGGCAGGGGGCCATGGCTACACCTTC.

This chain joins TRBV29-1 and TRBJ1-3; D unclear. The ends were cut back, 3 bases at V and 0 bases at J, with 18 bases in the middle. Germline assignment: CDR1 SQVTM and CDR2 ANQGSEA. The CDR3 has 17 residues. DNA for the CDR3: TGCAGCGTTGAGGGCGTAGGCAGACCGAGCTCTGGAAACACCATATATTTT. This sequence encodes CSVEGVGRPSSGNTIYF.

The chain is built from TRBV28 and TRBJ1-2; 7 nucleotides line up with TRBD1. Germline-derived CDR1 and CDR2 are MDHEN and SYDVKM. The CDR3 totals 18 residues. J lost 2 bases, V lost 1 base, and 13 bases had no gene match. For the CDR3, the DNA is TGTGCCAGCAGTTTATACCCTGCAGGGGGTACATTAAACTATGGCTACACCTTC. This sequence encodes CASSLYPAGGTLNYGYTF.